This T cell receptor beta chain derives from a study of PD-L1 blockade in urothelial cancer. Study-wide points: Enhanced expansion of tumor-associated blood clones at 3 weeks characterized durable-benefit patients.

TCRdb's table, derived via immunoSEQ multiplex PCR, lists solely in-frame clones and lacks some. The sample records 130,000 or so clones, 65% to 85% being singletons. Time point given: pretreatment peripheral blood. Locally advanced or metastatic urothelial carcinoma was diagnosed in the patients. Comment on this clone: Its antigen remains unidentified.

The clonotype comes from a man aged 45-60 years with urothelial cancer. Sequenced here: PBMCs, sampled around atezolizumab (anti-PD-L1) treatment.

The chain's CDR3 is CASSHRGTDTQYF. The CDR3 DNA follows: TGTGCCAGCAGCCACAGGGGCACAGATACGCAGTATTTT. The genes are TRBV5-6 and TRBJ2-3; perhaps TRBD1 as D (6 bases). Trimming removed 4 bases from V and 1 base from J, with 7 bases in between. CDR1 is SGHDT, CDR2 YYEEEE, per germline. The CDR3 contains 13 residues.